This T cell receptor beta chain was documented in a study of blood T cell repertoires in COVID-19. Study-wide context: Italy, Spain and the United States were the sources of the convalescent and acute COVID-19 samples. Nucleic acid was either cDNA or gDNA, and it came from T cells, B-cell-depleted T cells, or PBMCs.

This clone has just one count. Germline CDR1 reads LGHNA; CDR2 reads YSLEER. Trimming removed 2 bases from V and 7 bases from J, with 14 bases in between. This CDR3 region has 14 residues. Method: immunoSEQ multiplex PCR; TCRdb's copy keeps in-frame clones and lacks some. This table has 130,000 to 150,000 clones, roughly 90% appearing once. Clinical histories supplied by participants themselves formed the basis of cohort assignment. The sequenced sample consisted of PBMCs or T cells enriched from blood (not recorded which). The chain couples TRBV4-3 to TRBJ1-1; D is ambiguous. The TCR originated in a woman in her 30s with acute COVID-19. In DNA, the CDR3 is TGCGCCAGCAGCCAATTGGAGGGCCCGAATGAAGCTTTCTTT. It translates to CASSQLEGPNEAFF.